Below, 10 T cell receptor beta chains from the same sample are listed, as sequenced in a study of shared clonotypes between healthy human individuals. Measured with immunoSEQ multiplex PCR; TCRdb has only the in-frame clones, and not every one. Of roughly 1 million clones in the sample, about 76% were seen once. Sequencing input: memory CD4+ T cells sorted from blood. This sample's subset: CD45RA-negative fraction. The origin of the receptors is a man aged 18 to 29 in good health.

Of note for this clone: This sample includes further DNA sequences coding for the same CDR3. The V call is TRBV10-3, the J call TRBJ2-2; D is uncertain. V gave up 4 bases and J gave up 2 bases, with 5 bases separating them. CDR3 length equals 13 residues. Per germline, CDR1 ENHRY and CDR2 SYGVKD. CDR3 in amino acids: CAISGLNTGELFF. CDR3 nucleotides: TGTGCCATCAGTGGATTAAACACCGGGGAGCTGTTTTTT.

Note on this clone: Other DNA sequences in the same sample also yield this CDR3. The V call is TRBV7-9, the J call TRBJ2-1; perhaps TRBD1 as D (6 bases). The V and J ends lost 5 bases and 4 bases respectively, with 9 bases between them. Germline CDR1 SEHNR, CDR2 FQNEAQ (reference sequence). The CDR3 runs 13 residues. CDR3 sequence: CASSLGQYNEQFF. CDR3 nucleotides: TGTGCCAGCAGCCTGGGACAATACAATGAGCAGTTCTTC.

The chain joins TRBV5-1 to TRBJ2-5; unclear D gene. From germline, CDR1 is SGHRS and CDR2 YFSETQ. The CDR3 spans 15 residues. V was trimmed by 4 bases and J by 0 bases, leaving 13 bases between them. CDR3 region: CASSPNPSDQETQYF. In DNA, the CDR3 is TGCGCCAGCAGCCCTAACCCTTCGGACCAAGAGACCCAGTACTTC.

This chain uses TRBV19 with TRBJ1-1; 8 bases match TRBD1. The junction had 7 bases not matched to a gene; V was cut back by 0 bases and J by 4 bases. Looked up from germline, CDR1 is LNHDA and CDR2 is SQIVND (reference sequence). The CDR3 is made up of 16 amino acids. CDR3 nucleotides: TGTGCCAGTAGTATAGACGGACAGGGTACGTCCACTGAAGCTTTCTTT. It is translated as CASSIDGQGTSTEAFF.

This clone was detected only once. This sequence joins TRBV7-6 and TRBJ1-5; D unclear. Germline V gene data show CDR1 as SGHVS and CDR2 as FNYEAQ. The CDR3 has 13 residues. Trimming pared 1 base from V and 3 bases from J, leaving 4 bases between. Written as DNA, the CDR3 is TGTGCCAGCAGCTTAGAGGCCAATCAGCCCCAGCATTTT. It translates to CASSLEANQPQHF.

V is TRBV6-6 and J is TRBJ2-1; D perhaps matches TRBD1 (5 bases). CDR1 and CDR2 from the germline V gene are MNHNY and SVGAGI (reference sequence). The V end lost 0 bases, the J end lost 8 bases, and 8 bases lay between the germline ends. This CDR3 contains 13 residues. The CDR3 loop reads CASSYSEGDEQFF. The CDR3 region has the DNA TGTGCCAGCAGTTACTCGGAAGGGGATGAGCAGTTCTTC.

V gene TRBV6-5 combines with J gene TRBJ2-7, with 11 bases aligning to TRBD2. V lost 6 bases to trimming and J lost 3 bases; unmatched junction nucleotides: 4. The CDR3 extends over 14 amino acids. CDR1 MNHEY and CDR2 SVGAGI come from the germline V gene. CDR3 sequence reads: CASRPGLAVYEQYF. The CDR3 DNA reads TGTGCCAGCAGACCGGGACTAGCGGTCTACGAGCAGTACTTC.

The rearrangement joins TRBV5-6 to TRBJ1-5; D remains ambiguous. With 4 bases removed from V and 9 bases from J, the gap between germline ends came to 17 bases. Germline V gives CDR1 SGHDT, CDR2 YYEEEE. The CDR3 spans 14 residues. DNA for the CDR3: TGTGCCAGCAGCCGAAGTCGGGTCGGTCGGCCCCAGCATTTT. Amino acid sequence: CASSRSRVGRPQHF.

The V and J genes are TRBV4-1 and TRBJ1-6; a weak D match, TRBD1 (6 bases). This CDR3 spans 16 amino acids. V was cut by 0 bases and J by 7 bases, with 13 bases left in between. Germline V lookup: CDR1 MGHRA, CDR2 YSYEKL. CDR3: CASSQDGGGGNSPLHF. DNA for the CDR3: TGCGCCAGCAGCCAAGATGGGGGCGGGGGCAATTCACCCCTCCACTTT.

This clone was detected only a few times. The rearrangement uses TRBV5-6 and TRBJ2-2; D is perhaps TRBD1 (6 bases). The CDR3 sequence is 14 residues long. CDR1 is SGHDT and CDR2 is YYEEEE in the germline V gene. The V and J ends lost 4 bases and 7 bases respectively, with 14 bases between them. CDR3: CASSPGQSGGELFF. CDR3 bases: TGTGCCAGCAGCCCTGGACAGTCGGGCGGGGAGCTGTTTTTT. Drawing the rest from reference TRBV5-6 and TRBJ2-2, the complete variable domain is DAGVTQSPTHLIKTRGQQVTLRCSPKSGHDTVSWYQQALGQGPQFIFQYYEEEERQRGNFPDRFSGHQFPNYSSELNVNALLLGDSALYLCASSPGQSGGELFFGEGSRLTVL.